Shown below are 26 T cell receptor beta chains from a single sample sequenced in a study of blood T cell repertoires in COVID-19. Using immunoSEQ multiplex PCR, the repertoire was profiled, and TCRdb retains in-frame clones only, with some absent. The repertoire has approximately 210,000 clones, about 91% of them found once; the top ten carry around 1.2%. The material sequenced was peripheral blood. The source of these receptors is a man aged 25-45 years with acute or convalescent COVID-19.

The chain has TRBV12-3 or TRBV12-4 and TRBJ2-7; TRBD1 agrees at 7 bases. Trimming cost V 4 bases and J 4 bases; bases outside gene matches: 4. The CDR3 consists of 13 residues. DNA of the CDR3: TGTGCCAGCAGTTCGACAGGGAAATACGAGCAGTACTTC. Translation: CASSSTGKYEQYF.

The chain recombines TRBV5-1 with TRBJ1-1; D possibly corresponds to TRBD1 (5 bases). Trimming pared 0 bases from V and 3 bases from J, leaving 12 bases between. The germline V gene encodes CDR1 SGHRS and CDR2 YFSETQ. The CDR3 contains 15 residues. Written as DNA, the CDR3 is TGCGCCAGCAGCTTGGGGGGGACTGCTTACACTGAAGCTTTCTTT. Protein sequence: CASSLGGTAYTEAFF.

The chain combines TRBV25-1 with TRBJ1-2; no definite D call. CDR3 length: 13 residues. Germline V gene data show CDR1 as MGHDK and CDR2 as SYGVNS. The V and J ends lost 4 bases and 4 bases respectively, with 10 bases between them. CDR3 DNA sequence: TGTGCCAGCAGTGGACTTGGGAGCTATGGCTACACCTTC. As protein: CASSGLGSYGYTF.

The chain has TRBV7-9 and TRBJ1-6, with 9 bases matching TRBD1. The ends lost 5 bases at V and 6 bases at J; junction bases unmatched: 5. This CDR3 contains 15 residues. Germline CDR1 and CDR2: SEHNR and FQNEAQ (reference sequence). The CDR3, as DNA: TGTGCCAGCAGCGGGGACAGGGAGGTTAATTCACCCCTCCACTTT. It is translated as CASSGDREVNSPLHF.

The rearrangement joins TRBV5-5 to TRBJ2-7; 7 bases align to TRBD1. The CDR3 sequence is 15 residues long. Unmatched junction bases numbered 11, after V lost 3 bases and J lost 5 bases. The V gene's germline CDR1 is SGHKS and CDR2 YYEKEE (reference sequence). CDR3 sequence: CASSSGGQVPNEQYF. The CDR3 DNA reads TGTGCCAGCAGCTCGGGCGGACAGGTCCCCAACGAGCAGTACTTC.

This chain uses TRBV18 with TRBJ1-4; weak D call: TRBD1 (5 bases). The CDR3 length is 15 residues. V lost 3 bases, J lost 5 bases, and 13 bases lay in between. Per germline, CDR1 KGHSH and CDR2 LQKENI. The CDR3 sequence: CASSPGRTRNEKLFF. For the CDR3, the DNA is TGTGCCAGCTCACCCGGACGGACAAGGAATGAAAAACTGTTTTTT. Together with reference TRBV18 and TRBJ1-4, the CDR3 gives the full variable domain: NAGVMQNPRHLVRRRGQEARLRCSPMKGHSHVYWYRQLPEEGLKFMVYLQKENIIDESGMPKERFSAEFPKEGPSILRIQQVVRGDSAAYFCASSPGRTRNEKLFFGSGTQLSVL.

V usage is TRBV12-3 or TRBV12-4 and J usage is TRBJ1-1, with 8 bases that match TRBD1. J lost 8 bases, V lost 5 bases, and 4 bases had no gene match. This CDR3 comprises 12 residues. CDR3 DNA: TGTGCCAGCAGTAGAGGGACAGGCGAAGCTTTCTTT. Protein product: CASSRGTGEAFF.

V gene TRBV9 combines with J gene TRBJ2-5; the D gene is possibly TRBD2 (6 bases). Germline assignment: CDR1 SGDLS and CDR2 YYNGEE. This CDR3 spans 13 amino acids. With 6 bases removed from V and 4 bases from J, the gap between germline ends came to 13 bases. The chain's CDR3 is CASMSGSGETQYF. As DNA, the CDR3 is TGTGCCAGCATGTCCGGGAGTGGAGAGACCCAGTACTTC.

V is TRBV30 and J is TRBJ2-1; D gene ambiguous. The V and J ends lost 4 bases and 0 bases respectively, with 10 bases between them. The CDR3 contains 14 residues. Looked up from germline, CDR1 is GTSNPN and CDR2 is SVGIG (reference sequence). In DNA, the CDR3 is TGTGCCTGGAAAGTTTCGAGCTCCTACAATGAGCAGTTCTTC. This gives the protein CAWKVSSSYNEQFF.

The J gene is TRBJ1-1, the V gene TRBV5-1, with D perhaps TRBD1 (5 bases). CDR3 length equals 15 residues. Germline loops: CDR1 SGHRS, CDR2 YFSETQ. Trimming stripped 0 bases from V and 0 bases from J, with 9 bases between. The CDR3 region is CASSLGGRVNTEAFF. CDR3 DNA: TGCGCCAGCAGCTTGGGGGGCCGTGTGAACACTGAAGCTTTCTTT. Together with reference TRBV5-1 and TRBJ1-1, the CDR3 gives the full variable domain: KAGVTQTPRYLIKTRGQQVTLSCSPISGHRSVSWYQQTPGQGLQFLFEYFSETQRNKGNFPGRFSGRQFSNSRSEMNVSTLELGDSALYLCASSLGGRVNTEAFFGQGTRLTVV.

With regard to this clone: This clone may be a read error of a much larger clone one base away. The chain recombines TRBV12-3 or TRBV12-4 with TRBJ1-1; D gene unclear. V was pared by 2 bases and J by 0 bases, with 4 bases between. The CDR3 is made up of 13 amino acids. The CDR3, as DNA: TGTGCCAGCAGTTTATACTTGAACACTGAAGCTTTCTTT. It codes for CASSLYLNTEAFF.

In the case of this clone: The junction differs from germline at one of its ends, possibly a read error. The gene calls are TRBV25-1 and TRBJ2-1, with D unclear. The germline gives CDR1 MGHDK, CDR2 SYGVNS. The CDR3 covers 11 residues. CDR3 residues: CASSSCNEQFF. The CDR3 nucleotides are TGTGCCAGCAGTTCCTGCAATGAGCAGTTCTTC.

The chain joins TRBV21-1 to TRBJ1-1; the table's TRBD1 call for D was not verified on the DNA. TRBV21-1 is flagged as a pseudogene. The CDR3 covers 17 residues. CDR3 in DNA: TGTGCCAGCAGCAAAAGAAGGGACAGGCTCCCGAACACTGAAGCTTTCTTT. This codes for CASSKRRDRLPNTEAFF.

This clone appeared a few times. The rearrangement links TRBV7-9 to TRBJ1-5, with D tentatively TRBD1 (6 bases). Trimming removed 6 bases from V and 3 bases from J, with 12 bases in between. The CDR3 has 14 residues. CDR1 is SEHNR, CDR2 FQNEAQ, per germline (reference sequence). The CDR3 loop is CASSSDRPNQPQHF. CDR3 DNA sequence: TGTGCCAGCAGTTCGGACAGACCCAATCAGCCCCAGCATTTT.

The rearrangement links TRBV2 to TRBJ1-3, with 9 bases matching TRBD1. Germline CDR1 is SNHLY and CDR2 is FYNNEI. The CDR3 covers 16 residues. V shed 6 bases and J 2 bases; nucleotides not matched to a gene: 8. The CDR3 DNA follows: TGTGCCAGCAGACCATCCGGGACAGGGCCTGGAAACACCATATATTTT. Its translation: CASRPSGTGPGNTIYF.

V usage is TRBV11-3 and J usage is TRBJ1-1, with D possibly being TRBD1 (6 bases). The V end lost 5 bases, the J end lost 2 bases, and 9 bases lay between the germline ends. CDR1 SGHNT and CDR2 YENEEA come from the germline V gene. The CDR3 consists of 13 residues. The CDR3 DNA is TGTGCCAGCAGCAAAGGGGGTAACACTGAAGCTTTCTTT. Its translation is CASSKGGNTEAFF.

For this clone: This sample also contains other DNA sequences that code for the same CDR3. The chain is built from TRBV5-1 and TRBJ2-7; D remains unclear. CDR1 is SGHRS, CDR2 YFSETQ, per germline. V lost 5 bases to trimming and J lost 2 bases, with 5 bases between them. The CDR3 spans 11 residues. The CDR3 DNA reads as TGCGCCAGCAGTTCAACCTACGAGCAGTACTTC. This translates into CASSSTYEQYF. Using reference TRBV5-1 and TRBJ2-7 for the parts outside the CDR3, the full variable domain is KAGVTQTPRYLIKTRGQQVTLSCSPISGHRSVSWYQQTPGQGLQFLFEYFSETQRNKGNFPGRFSGRQFSNSRSEMNVSTLELGDSALYLCASSSTYEQYFGPGTRLTVT.

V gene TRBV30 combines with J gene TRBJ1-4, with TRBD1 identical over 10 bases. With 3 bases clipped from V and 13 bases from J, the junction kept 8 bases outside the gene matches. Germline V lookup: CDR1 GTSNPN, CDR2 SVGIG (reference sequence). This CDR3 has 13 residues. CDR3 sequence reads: CAWRRDRGVGLFF. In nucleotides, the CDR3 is TGTGCCTGGAGACGGGACAGGGGAGTAGGACTGTTTTTT. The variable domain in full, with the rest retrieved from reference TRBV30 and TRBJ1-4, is SQTIHQWPATLVQPVGSPLSLECTVEGTSNPNLYWYRQAAGRGLQLLFYSVGIGQISSEVPQNLSASRPQDRQFILSSKKLLLSDSGFYLCAWRRDRGVGLFFGSGTQLSVL.

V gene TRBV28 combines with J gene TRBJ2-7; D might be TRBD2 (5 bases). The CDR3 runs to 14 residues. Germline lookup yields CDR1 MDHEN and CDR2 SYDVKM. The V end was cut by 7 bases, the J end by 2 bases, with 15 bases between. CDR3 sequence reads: CASTTPGSPYEQYF. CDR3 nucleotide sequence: TGTGCCAGCACTACCCCGGGATCCCCCTACGAGCAGTACTTC.

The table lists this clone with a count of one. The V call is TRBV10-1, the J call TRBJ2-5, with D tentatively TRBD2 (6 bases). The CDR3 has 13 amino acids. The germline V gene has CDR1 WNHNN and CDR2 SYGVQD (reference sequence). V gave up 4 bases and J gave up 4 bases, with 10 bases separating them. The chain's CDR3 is CASSGGVRETQYF. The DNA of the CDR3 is TGCGCCAGCAGTGGCGGGGTACGAGAGACCCAGTACTTC.

As DNA, the CDR3 is TGTGCCAGCAGCTTAAGTACAGGGGGTAATTCACCCCTCCACTTT. As protein: CASSLSTGGNSPLHF. The rearrangement joins TRBV13 to TRBJ1-6; 8 bases fit TRBD1. The CDR3 runs to 15 residues. V shed 2 bases and J 6 bases; nucleotides not matched to a gene: 3. Germline V lookup: CDR1 PRHDT, CDR2 FYEKMQ (reference sequence).

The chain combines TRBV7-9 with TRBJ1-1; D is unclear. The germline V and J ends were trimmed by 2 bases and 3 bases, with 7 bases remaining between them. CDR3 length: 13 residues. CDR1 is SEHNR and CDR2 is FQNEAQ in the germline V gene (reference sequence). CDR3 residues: CASSLNSDTEAFF. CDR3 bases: TGTGCCAGCAGCTTAAATAGTGACACTGAAGCTTTCTTT.

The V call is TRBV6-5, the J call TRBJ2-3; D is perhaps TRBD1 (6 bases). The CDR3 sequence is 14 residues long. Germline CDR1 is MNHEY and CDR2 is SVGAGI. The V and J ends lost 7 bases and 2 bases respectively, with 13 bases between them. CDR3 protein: CASMGAPVTDTQYF. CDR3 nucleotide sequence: TGTGCCAGCATGGGGGCACCCGTCACAGATACGCAGTATTTT.

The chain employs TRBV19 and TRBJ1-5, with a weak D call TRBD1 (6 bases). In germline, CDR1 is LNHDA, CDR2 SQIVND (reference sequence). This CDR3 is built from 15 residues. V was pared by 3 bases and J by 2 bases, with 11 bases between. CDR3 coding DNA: TGTGCCAGTAGTATCGTCGCAGGGGGCAATCAGCCCCAGCATTTT. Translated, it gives CASSIVAGGNQPQHF.

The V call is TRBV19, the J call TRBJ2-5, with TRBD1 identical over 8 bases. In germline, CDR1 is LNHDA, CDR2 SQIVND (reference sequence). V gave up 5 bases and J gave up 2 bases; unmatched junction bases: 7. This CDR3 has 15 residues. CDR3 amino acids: CASSPLGTGQETQYF. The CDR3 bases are TGTGCCAGTAGTCCTCTCGGGACAGGACAAGAGACCCAGTACTTC.

CDR3 region: CASRPGQGGTEAFF. As DNA, the CDR3 is TGCGCCAGCAGACCCGGACAGGGGGGCACTGAAGCTTTCTTT. The chain employs TRBV10-2 and TRBJ1-1; 10 nucleotides agree with TRBD1. Per the germline V gene, CDR1 is WSHSY and CDR2 is SAAADI. The V gene end was trimmed by 6 bases and the J gene end by 4 bases; junction bases not matched to a gene: 5. The CDR3 has 14 amino acids.